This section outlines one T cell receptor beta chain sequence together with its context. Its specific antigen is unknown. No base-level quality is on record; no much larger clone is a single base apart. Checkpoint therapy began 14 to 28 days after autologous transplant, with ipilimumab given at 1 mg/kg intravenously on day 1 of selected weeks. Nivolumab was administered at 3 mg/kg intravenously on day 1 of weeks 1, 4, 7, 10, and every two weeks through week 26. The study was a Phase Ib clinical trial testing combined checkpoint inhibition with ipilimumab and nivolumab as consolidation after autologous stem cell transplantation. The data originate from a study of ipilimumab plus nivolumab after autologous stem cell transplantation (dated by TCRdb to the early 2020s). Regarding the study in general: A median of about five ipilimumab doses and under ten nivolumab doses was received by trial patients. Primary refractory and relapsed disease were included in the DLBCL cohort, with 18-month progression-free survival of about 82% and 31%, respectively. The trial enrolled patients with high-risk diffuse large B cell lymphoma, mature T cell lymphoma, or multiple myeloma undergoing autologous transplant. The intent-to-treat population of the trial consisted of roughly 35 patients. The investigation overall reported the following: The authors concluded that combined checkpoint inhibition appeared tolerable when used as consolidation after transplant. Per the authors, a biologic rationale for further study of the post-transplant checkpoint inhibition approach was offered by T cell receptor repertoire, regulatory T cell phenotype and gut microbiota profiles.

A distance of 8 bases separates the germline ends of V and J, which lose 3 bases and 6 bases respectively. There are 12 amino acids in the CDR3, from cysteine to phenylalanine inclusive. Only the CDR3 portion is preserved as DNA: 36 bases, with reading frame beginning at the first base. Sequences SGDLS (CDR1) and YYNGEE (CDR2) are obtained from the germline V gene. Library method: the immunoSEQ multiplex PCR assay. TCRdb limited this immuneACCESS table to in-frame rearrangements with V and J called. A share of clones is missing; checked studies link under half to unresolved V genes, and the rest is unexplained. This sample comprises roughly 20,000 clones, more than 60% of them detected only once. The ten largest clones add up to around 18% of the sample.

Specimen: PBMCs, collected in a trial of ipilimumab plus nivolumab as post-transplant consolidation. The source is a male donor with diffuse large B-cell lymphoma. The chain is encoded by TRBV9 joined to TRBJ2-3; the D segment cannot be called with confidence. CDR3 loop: CASSASWDTQYF. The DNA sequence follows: TGTGCCAGCAGCGCCTCGTGGGATACGCAGTATTTT.